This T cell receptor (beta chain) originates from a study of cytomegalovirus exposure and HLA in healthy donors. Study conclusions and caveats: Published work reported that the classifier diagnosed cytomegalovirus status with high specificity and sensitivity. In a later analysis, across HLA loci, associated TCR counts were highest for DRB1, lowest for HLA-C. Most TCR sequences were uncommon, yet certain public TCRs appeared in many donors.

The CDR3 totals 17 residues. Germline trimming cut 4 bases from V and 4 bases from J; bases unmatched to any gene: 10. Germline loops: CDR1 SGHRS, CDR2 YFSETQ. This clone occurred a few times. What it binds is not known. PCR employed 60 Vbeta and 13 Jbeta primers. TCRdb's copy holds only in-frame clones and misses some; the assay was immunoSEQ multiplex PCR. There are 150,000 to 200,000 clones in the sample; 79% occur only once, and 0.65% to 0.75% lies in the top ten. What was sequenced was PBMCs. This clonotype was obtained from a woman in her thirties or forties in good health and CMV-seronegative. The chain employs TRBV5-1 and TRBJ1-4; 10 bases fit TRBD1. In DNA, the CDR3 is TGCGCCAGCAGCGAGGGAGGGACAGGGGCTCTTAATGAAAAACTGTTTTTT. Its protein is CASSEGGTGALNEKLFF.